These T cell receptor beta chains were read from a single sample in a study of CD8 T cells in ankylosing spondylitis. TCRdb re-derived calls from the 5' RACE reads in MiXCR, one entry per CDR3 protein. Of about 220,000 distinct CDR3 sequences listed, roughly 18% are singletons. The sequenced sample was blood, either unsorted or a sorted T cell fraction (not recorded which). The receptors stem from a male donor with ankylosing spondylitis. CDR3s leave out the opening cysteine and the closing phenylalanine or tryptophan.

TRBJ2-7	TRBV2	ASTDRSSYEQY
TRBJ2-5	TRBV7-3	ASSQGLAGGLAQETQY
TRBJ2-3	TRBV25-1	ASGPSRGTGIDTQY
TRBJ2-1	TRBV4-3	ASSQDRSSNEQF
TRBJ1-1	TRBV6-5	ASSYSPGWGTEAF
TRBJ1-5	TRBV5-3	ARSLAARTVSNQPQH
TRBJ2-3	TRBV4-1	ASSQAQGGDTQY
TRBJ2-5	TRBV18	ASSPRLGGNLQETQY
TRBJ2-2	TRBV5-1	ASSPYSGQTGELF
TRBJ2-7	TRBV6-1	ASSESVTSSYEQY
TRBJ2-1	TRBV2	ASSGVADSSYNEQF
TRBJ1-1	TRBV5-6	ASRLGGNTEAF
TRBJ2-3	TRBV19	ASSIRQGWDTQY
TRBJ1-1	TRBV28	ASSDSSGNTEAF
TRBJ1-5	TRBV18	ASSTGQGANLFSNQPQH
TRBJ2-1	TRBV11-3	ASSLRTSGLDEQF
TRBJ2-1	TRBV6-5	ASSHPMGNEQF
TRBJ2-1	TRBV12-3/TRBV12-4	ASSYGQADEQF
TRBJ2-1	TRBV12-3/TRBV12-4	ASSGWSYNEQF
TRBJ2-1	TRBV29-1	SAARGEYNEQF
TRBJ2-7	TRBV3-1	ASSEGLAATYEQY
TRBJ2-7	TRBV2	ASSEGQVGVYEQY
TRBJ1-6	TRBV5-1	ASSSDGTGGLSPLH
TRBJ2-2	TRBV5-6	ASSLGGIGELF
TRBJ2-2	TRBV19	ASSIGGGFEYTGELF
TRBJ2-7	TRBV28	ASSLSRIYEQY
TRBJ2-7	TRBV30	AWSVALAGEYEQY
TRBJ2-5	TRBV6-5	ASSLLQASETQY
TRBJ2-7	TRBV12-3/TRBV12-4	ASKQTSSYEQY
TRBJ2-1	TRBV14	ASSTGLGGEQF
TRBJ2-2	TRBV5-1	ASSEASTGELF
TRBJ2-7	TRBV7-9	ASSLVGTSGNEQY